These 18 T cell receptor beta chains share one sample of origin, sequenced in a study of graft-versus-host responses after intestinal transplantation. Assay: immunoSEQ multiplex PCR; the TCRdb copy retains only in-frame clones and omits some. The sample includes tens of thousands of clones, roughly 90% of them seen just once. The antigens of these receptors remain unknown. Source: unstimulated CD8+ T cells sorted from spleen or lymph node cells, taken before intestinal transplant. The origin of the receptors is a human donor who received an intestinal transplant.

The CDR3 DNA reads TGTGCCAGCTCACCGGGACAGGGTGGAAACACCATATATTTT. This sequence encodes CASSPGQGGNTIYF. The chain links TRBV18 to TRBJ1-3; 9 nucleotides match TRBD1. Trimming at V came to 3 bases and at J to 3 bases, leaving 0 bases not matched to a gene. Germline V gene lookup returns CDR1 KGHSH and CDR2 LQKENI. This CDR3 has 14 amino acids.

This chain uses TRBV19 with TRBJ2-5; D might be TRBD1 (5 bases). This CDR3 has 14 amino acids. Germline CDR1 reads LNHDA; CDR2 reads SQIVND (reference sequence). Trimming shortened V by 4 bases and J by 3 bases, and 12 bases separated the two germline ends. CDR3 nucleotide sequence: TGTGCCAGTAGTAGCCAGGGTAAGGAAGAGACCCAGTACTTC. Translating gives CASSSQGKEETQYF.

This clone was found a few times. V is TRBV6-4 and J is TRBJ2-6, with D possibly TRBD2 on 6 matching bases. Trimming left V 5 bases short and J 0 bases short, with 11 bases between. Germline-derived CDR1 and CDR2 are MRHNA and SNTAGT. The CDR3 length is 16 residues. CDR3 loop: CASSSGTSSGANVLTF. The CDR3 DNA sequence: TGTGCCAGCAGTTCTGGGACTTCCTCTGGGGCCAACGTCCTGACTTTC.

The rearrangement joins TRBV19 to TRBJ2-4; 7 bases align to TRBD2. Germline V lookup: CDR1 LNHDA, CDR2 SQIVND (reference sequence). The CDR3 sequence is 14 residues long. V lost 5 bases, J lost 5 bases, and 6 bases stayed unmatched. CDR3 region: CASSSRTRENIQYF. The CDR3 DNA sequence: TGTGCCAGTAGTTCACGGACTAGGGAAAACATTCAGTACTTC.

The chain has TRBV6-6 and TRBJ2-6, with 12 bases identical to TRBD1. This CDR3 is built from 16 residues. Germline V gene sequence: CDR1 MNHNY, CDR2 SVGAGI (reference sequence). After removal of 3 bases from V and 12 bases from J, the junction contained 9 bases not matched to a gene. CDR3 nucleotide sequence: TGTGCCAGCAGTTATTACCGGGACAGGGGGCGACCCGTCCTGACTTTC. This gives the protein CASSYYRDRGRPVLTF.

The chain joins TRBV27 to TRBJ1-4, with D possibly being TRBD1 (5 bases). Germline V gene data show CDR1 as MNHEY and CDR2 as SMNVEV (reference sequence). There are 17 residues in the CDR3. The ends were cut back, 0 bases at V and 2 bases at J, with 13 bases in the middle. This CDR3 reads CASSLSGQGPTNEKLFF. In DNA, the CDR3 is TGTGCCAGCAGTTTATCGGGGCAGGGTCCCACTAATGAAAAACTGTTTTTT.

The chain uses TRBV2 and TRBJ1-2, with no clear D. CDR1 and CDR2 (germline): SNHLY, FYNNEI. Trimming stripped 6 bases from V and 2 bases from J, with 13 bases between. This CDR3 is 14 amino acids long. The CDR3 DNA reads TGTGCCAGCAGCCTTTCGGCGGTAAACTATGGCTACACCTTC. Protein: CASSLSAVNYGYTF.

The rearrangement uses TRBV27 and TRBJ2-1; D may be TRBD2 (5 bases). This CDR3 region has 16 residues. Germline CDR1 and CDR2: MNHEY and SMNVEV (reference sequence). Between the trimmed V and J ends, which lost 3 bases and 4 bases, there was a span of 16 bases. Here the CDR3 reads CASSLVGDILYNEQFF. CDR3 bases: TGTGCCAGCAGTTTGGTCGGGGATATACTGTACAATGAGCAGTTCTTC.

The V gene is TRBV27, the J gene TRBJ2-7; 7 bases are a match to TRBD1. V dropped 3 bases and J dropped 0; count of bases not matched to a gene: 8. From germline, CDR1 is MNHEY and CDR2 SMNVEV (reference sequence). The CDR3 sequence is 16 residues long. CDR3 bases: TGTGCCAGCAGTTTCAGAGACAGGGAACACTCCTACGAGCAGTACTTC. Translating it yields CASSFRDREHSYEQYF.

The chain employs TRBV5-1 and TRBJ1-5; D remains ambiguous. Germline CDR1 reads SGHRS; CDR2 reads YFSETQ. The CDR3 spans 13 residues. V was clipped by 3 bases and J by 6 bases, with 10 bases between them. The CDR3 DNA reads as TGCGCCAGCAGCTCTAACCCGGGTCAGCCCCAGCATTTT. Translation gives CASSSNPGQPQHF.

The J gene is TRBJ2-5, the V gene TRBV10-3; 11 nucleotides align to TRBD1. Germline values: CDR1 ENHRY, CDR2 SYGVKD. Unmatched junction bases numbered 0, after V lost 2 bases and J lost 4 bases. The CDR3 runs 14 residues. The CDR3 coding sequence is TGTGCCATCAGTGAGGGACAGGGGGCAGAGACCCAGTACTTC. It translates to CAISEGQGAETQYF.

The J gene is TRBJ2-7, the V gene TRBV28, with 16 bases fitting TRBD2. Trimming took 3 bases from V and 1 from J; bases not matched to a gene: 6. In germline, CDR1 is MDHEN, CDR2 SYDVKM. CDR3 length equals 18 residues. The chain's CDR3 is CASSFWGTSGGASYEQYF. As DNA, the CDR3 is TGTGCCAGCAGTTTCTGGGGGACTAGCGGGGGGGCATCCTACGAGCAGTACTTC.

The chain combines TRBV4-1 with TRBJ2-4; 11 positions match TRBD2. With 8 bases clipped from V and 2 bases from J, the junction kept 11 bases outside the gene matches. The germline gives CDR1 MGHRA, CDR2 YSYEKL. The CDR3 has 17 amino acids. In DNA form, the CDR3 reads TGCGCCAGCGCAAGTCGAGGGACTAGCGGTTCCAAAAACATTCAGTACTTC. Encoded protein: CASASRGTSGSKNIQYF.

This chain connects TRBV5-1 to TRBJ2-2, with D perhaps matching TRBD1 (5 bases). The germline CDR1 and CDR2 sequences are SGHRS and YFSETQ. V lost 4 bases and J lost 1, with 8 bases in between. The CDR3 has 14 amino acids. The CDR3 spells CASSPTVNTGELFF. The CDR3, as DNA: TGCGCCAGCAGCCCGACAGTGAACACCGGGGAGCTGTTTTTT.

The V call is TRBV6-6, the J call TRBJ2-1; perhaps TRBD1 as D (5 bases). The germline gives CDR1 MNHNY, CDR2 SVGAGI (reference sequence). Trimming left V 3 bases short and J 9 bases short, with 12 bases between. The CDR3 loop spans 13 amino acids. The CDR3 sequence is CASSYSLQGEQFF. The CDR3 DNA reads as TGTGCCAGCAGTTATTCACTGCAGGGTGAGCAGTTCTTC.

This chain joins TRBV19 and TRBJ2-2; D is unresolved. The CDR3 runs to 13 residues. Germline V gene sequence: CDR1 LNHDA, CDR2 SQIVND (reference sequence). Trimming shortened V by 5 bases and J by 6 bases, and 10 bases separated the two germline ends. The DNA of the CDR3 is TGTGCCAGTAGTGCAGATACGCCCGGGGAGCTGTTTTTT. It yields the protein CASSADTPGELFF. The full variable domain, its missing parts supplied by reference TRBV19 and TRBJ2-2, is DGGITQSPKYLFRKEGQNVTLSCEQNLNHDAMYWYRQDPGQGLRLIYYSQIVNDFQKGDIAEGYSVSREKKESFPLTVTSAQKNPTAFYLCASSADTPGELFFGEGSRLTVL.

The chain joins TRBV7-6 to TRBJ2-2; possible D gene TRBD1, 7 bases. V was clipped by 4 bases and J by 8 bases, with 14 bases between them. CDR3 length: 14 amino acids. CDR1 is SGHVS, CDR2 FNYEAQ, per germline. CDR3 in amino acids: CASSSGGYTGELFF. Here the CDR3 DNA reads TGTGCCAGCAGCTCAGGGGGGTATACGGGGGAGCTGTTTTTT.

This clone was seen only once. The chain combines TRBV5-1 with TRBJ1-1; D is possibly TRBD1 (6 bases). Between the trimmed V and J ends, which lost 0 bases and 0 bases, there was a span of 12 bases. The germline V gene has CDR1 SGHRS and CDR2 YFSETQ. The CDR3 is 16 amino acids. In DNA form, the CDR3 reads TGCGCCAGCAGCTTGGCCCTGGACAGCATGAACACTGAAGCTTTCTTT. Its translation: CASSLALDSMNTEAFF.